The next 21 T cell receptor beta chains were all read from a single sample in a study of response to subunit inactivated influenza vaccine. MiXCR, applied by TCRdb to the RT-PCR reads, yields one record per CDR3 protein. The table lists fewer than 600,000 distinct CDR3 sequences, approximately 7.3% of them singletons, with 10% to 15% in the top ten. The starting material was PBMCs from blood, obtained 23 months after vaccination. These receptors were collected from a man between 45 and 75 years old who received an inactivated influenza vaccine.

The chain employs TRBV6-1 and TRBJ2-1, with 9 bases aligning to TRBD2. V gave up 7 bases and J gave up 6 bases; unmatched junction bases: 7. The CDR3 runs to 14 residues. Germline V gene data show CDR1 as MNHNS and CDR2 as SASEGT. The CDR3 sequence: CASTRGSGSNEQFF. For the CDR3, the DNA is TGTGCCAGCACCAGGGGTAGCGGGAGCAATGAGCAGTTCTTC.

This clonotype came up a few times. This sequence joins TRBV7-2 and TRBJ1-4; D is unclear. Looked up from germline, CDR1 is SGHTA and CDR2 is FQGNSA. V lost 0 bases, J lost 8 bases, and 7 bases lay in between. The CDR3 has 13 amino acids. CDR3 residues: CASSLAPREKLFF. As DNA, the CDR3 is TGTGCCAGCAGCTTAGCGCCCAGGGAAAAACTGTTTTTT. Full variable domain (remainder filled in from reference TRBV7-2 and TRBJ1-4): GAGVSQSPSNKVTEKGKDVELRCDPISGHTALYWYRQSLGQGLEFLIYFQGNSAPDKSGLPSDRFSAERTGGSVSTLTIQRTQQEDSAVYLCASSLAPREKLFFGSGTQLSVL.

V usage is TRBV10-3 and J usage is TRBJ1-5; D is ambiguous. The CDR3 spans 14 residues. Looked up from germline, CDR1 is ENHRY and CDR2 is SYGVKD. V was pared by 10 bases and J by 0 bases, with 13 bases between. The CDR3, as DNA: TGTGCCACTGGGCTGCTTTATAGCAATCAGCCCCAGCATTTT. Protein sequence: CATGLLYSNQPQHF.

This clonotype was found a few times. The rearrangement joins TRBV28 to TRBJ2-7; TRBD1 aligns across 8 bases. Germline CDR1 MDHEN, CDR2 SYDVKM. The length of the CDR3 is 14 residues. V was clipped by 5 bases and J by 3 bases; unmatched bases: 6. The DNA of the CDR3 is TGTGCCAGCAGTCGCCGGGACAGGTTCTACGAGCAGTACTTC. Translation: CASSRRDRFYEQYF.

This clonotype was observed a handful of times. V is TRBV5-1 and J is TRBJ1-2; perhaps TRBD1 as D (5 bases). The CDR3 is 14 residues long. Germline CDR1 reads SGHRS; CDR2 reads YFSETQ. V dropped 4 bases and J dropped 2 bases, with 12 bases sitting between them. CDR3 sequence: CASSLTTENYGYTF. The CDR3 region has the DNA TGCGCCAGCAGCCTAACGACAGAAAACTATGGCTACACCTTC.

This clonotype was seen a few times. The genes are TRBV12-3 or TRBV12-4 and TRBJ2-5; possibly TRBD1 for D (6 bases). The CDR3 is 13 amino acids. Trimming stripped 5 bases from V and 5 bases from J, with 12 bases between. CDR3 region: CASSIRGWETQYF. For the CDR3, the DNA is TGTGCCAGCAGTATCAGGGGATGGGAGACCCAGTACTTC.

This clonotype has at least ten counts. This chain uses TRBV29-1 with TRBJ2-4; tentative D call: TRBD1 (5 bases). The V and J ends lost 0 bases and 5 bases respectively, with 8 bases between them. CDR1 and CDR2 (germline): SQVTM, ANQGSEA. The CDR3 spans 13 residues. The CDR3 spells CSVEEGLQNIQYF. As DNA, the CDR3 is TGCAGCGTTGAAGAGGGGCTGCAAAACATTCAGTACTTC.

In its sample, this clonotype was seen many times. The J gene is TRBJ1-6, the V gene TRBV7-9, with D unclear. The CDR3 length is 16 residues. Germline V gives CDR1 SEHNR, CDR2 FQNEAQ (reference sequence). Trimming cost V 6 bases and J 10 bases, with 22 bases left between them. Here the CDR3 DNA reads TGTGCCAGCAGTGGGGTCTTATCCGAAAGAGGGTCACCCCTCCACTTT. This translates into CASSGVLSERGSPLHF.

This clonotype was seen many times. This sequence joins TRBV6-2 or TRBV6-3 and TRBJ1-1; a possible D gene is TRBD1 (6 bases). The CDR3 is made up of 16 amino acids. Germline V lookup: CDR1 MNHEY, CDR2 SVGEGT. V lost 2 bases to trimming and J lost 3 bases, with 16 bases between them. CDR3 DNA sequence: TGTGCCAGCAGTTACCCCCTAGGGGGAGGGGACACTGAAGCTTTCTTT. Its protein product is CASSYPLGGGDTEAFF.

Many counts were recorded for this clonotype. J is TRBJ1-3 and V is TRBV5-1, with TRBD1 identical over 7 bases. The trim removed 3 bases at V and 0 bases at J, leaving 6 bases unmatched. CDR1 and CDR2 (germline): SGHRS, YFSETQ. The CDR3 covers 16 residues. In DNA form, the CDR3 reads TGCGCCAGCAGCTCAACAGGGGCCAGCTCTGGAAACACCATATATTTT. This translates into CASSSTGASSGNTIYF.

This clonotype was picked up a small number of times. The chain couples TRBV5-1 to TRBJ2-7; D may correspond to TRBD1 or TRBD2 (5 bases each). Germline loops: CDR1 SGHRS, CDR2 YFSETQ. Between the trimmed V and J ends, which lost 4 bases and 1 base, there was a span of 27 bases. The CDR3 is 19 amino acids. CDR3 nucleotides: TGCGCCAGCAGCCCCCGCTCGGTCTTTGGGGACCGCTTTTCCTACGAGCAGTACTTC. It encodes CASSPRSVFGDRFSYEQYF.

This clonotype showed up just a few times. The CDR3 DNA reads TGTGCCAGCAGGGTTACCGGGGGCGGGTGGTACTCCTACGAGCAGTACTTC. Its protein product is CASRVTGGGWYSYEQYF. V is TRBV7-6 and J is TRBJ2-7; D is tentatively TRBD1 or TRBD2 (6 bases each). Germline-derived CDR1 and CDR2 are SGHVS and FNYEAQ. The CDR3 contains 17 residues. The germline V and J ends were trimmed by 6 bases and 0 bases, with 21 bases remaining between them.

The chain is built from TRBV6-2 or TRBV6-3 and TRBJ2-2; D possibly corresponds to TRBD2 (6 bases). The germline V gene encodes CDR1 MNHEY and CDR2 SVGEGT. V gave up 6 bases and J gave up 1 base, with 9 bases separating them. The CDR3 has 14 amino acids. The chain's CDR3 is CASRGGQNTGELFF. The CDR3 DNA sequence: TGTGCCAGCAGGGGAGGACAGAACACCGGGGAGCTGTTTTTT.

Turning to this clonotype: At one boundary the junction diverges from the germline segment, which might be a read error. The rearrangement uses TRBV29-1 and TRBJ1-1; no firm D call. Per the germline V gene, CDR1 is SQVTM and CDR2 is ANQGSEA. The CDR3 extends over 12 amino acids. CDR3: CSVESVETEPFF. In DNA, the CDR3 is TGCAGCGTTGAATCGGTGGAAACTGAACCTTTCTTT.

This clonotype came up many times. CDR3 DNA: TGCAGCGTTGAAGAGGCGGGAGGCGCATACAATGAGCAGTTCTTC. As protein: CSVEEAGGAYNEQFF. The gene calls are TRBV29-1 and TRBJ2-1; TRBD2 matches at 8 bases. Germline V gene sequence: CDR1 SQVTM, CDR2 ANQGSEA. The CDR3 sequence is 15 residues long. J gave up 4 bases and V 0 bases, and 5 bases lay outside the gene matches.

V usage is TRBV28 and J usage is TRBJ2-1; D call uncertain. Trimming removed 2 bases from V and 7 bases from J, with 9 bases in between. The CDR3 runs 13 residues. The germline CDR1 and CDR2 sequences are MDHEN and SYDVKM. CDR3: CASSLRVGNEQFF. CDR3 bases: TGTGCCAGCAGTTTAAGGGTCGGAAATGAGCAGTTCTTC.

This clonotype was picked up many times. This sequence joins TRBV9 and TRBJ1-2; TRBD1 is a possible D gene (5 bases). The CDR3 sequence is 12 residues long. Germline CDR1 reads SGDLS; CDR2 reads YYNGEE. V was shortened by 3 bases and J by 6 bases, with 9 bases between the two germline ends. The CDR3 here is CASSAQGNGYTF. CDR3 nucleotide sequence: TGTGCCAGCAGCGCCCAGGGTAATGGCTACACCTTC.

This clonotype turned up a few times. The chain uses TRBV10-3 and TRBJ1-2, with D possibly being TRBD1 (6 bases). Trimming took 10 bases from V and 8 from J, leaving 20 bases between them. CDR1 and CDR2 from the germline V gene are ENHRY and SYGVKD. CDR3 length equals 13 residues. The CDR3 DNA follows: TGTGCCACCTCCGAGGGAGGCAGGGGCGGCTACACCTTC. Amino acids: CATSEGGRGGYTF.

This clonotype has at least ten counts. The chain uses TRBV7-8 and TRBJ1-5; the D gene is possibly TRBD1 (6 bases). CDR1 is SGHVS and CDR2 is FQNEAQ in the germline V gene. The CDR3 covers 12 residues. V was pared by 9 bases and J by 6 bases, with 12 bases between. CDR3 sequence: CASRGAGQPQHF. The CDR3 nucleotides are TGTGCCAGTAGGGGGGCGGGTCAGCCCCAGCATTTT.

This chain connects TRBV20-1 to TRBJ1-5; the D is unclear. Germline V gene sequence: CDR1 DFQATT, CDR2 SNEGSKA (reference sequence). Trimming cost V 0 bases and J 8 bases, with 14 bases left between them. The CDR3 totals 14 residues. The chain's CDR3 is CSARDTSGYEPQHF. As DNA, the CDR3 is TGCAGTGCTAGAGATACGTCGGGGTATGAGCCCCAGCATTTT.

This clonotype was counted a few times. This chain links TRBV29-1 with TRBJ2-1, with D unresolved. Trimming stripped 0 bases from V and 14 bases from J, with 14 bases between. Germline V gives CDR1 SQVTM, CDR2 ANQGSEA. This CDR3 comprises 12 residues. In DNA form, the CDR3 reads TGCAGCGTTGAAGATCGGTTTGGCGCAGAGTTCTTC. Translating gives CSVEDRFGAEFF.